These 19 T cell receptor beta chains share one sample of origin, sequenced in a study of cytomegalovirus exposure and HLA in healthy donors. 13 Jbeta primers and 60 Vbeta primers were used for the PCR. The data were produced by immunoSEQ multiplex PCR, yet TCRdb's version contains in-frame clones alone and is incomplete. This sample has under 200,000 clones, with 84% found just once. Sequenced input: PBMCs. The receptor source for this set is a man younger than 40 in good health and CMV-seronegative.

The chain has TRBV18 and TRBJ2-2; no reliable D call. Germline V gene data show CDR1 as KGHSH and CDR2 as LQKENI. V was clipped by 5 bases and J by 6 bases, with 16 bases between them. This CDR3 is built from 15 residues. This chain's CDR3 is CASSLIRVNAGELFF. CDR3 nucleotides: TGTGCCAGCTCATTGATCCGGGTTAACGCCGGGGAGCTGTTTTTT.

The DNA of the CDR3 is TGTGCCAGCAGCTCGCCCCACAGGGTGGGCGGCTACACCTTC. Amino acids: CASSSPHRVGGYTF. The chain employs TRBV28 and TRBJ1-2, with a weak D call TRBD1 (6 bases). Germline V lookup: CDR1 MDHEN, CDR2 SYDVKM. With 6 bases removed from V and 8 bases from J, the gap between germline ends came to 19 bases. This CDR3 has 14 amino acids.

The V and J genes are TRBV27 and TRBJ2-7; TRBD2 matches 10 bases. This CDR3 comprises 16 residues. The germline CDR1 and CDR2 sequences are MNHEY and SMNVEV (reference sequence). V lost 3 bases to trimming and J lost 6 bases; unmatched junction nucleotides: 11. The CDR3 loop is CASSLVVTSGTFEQYF. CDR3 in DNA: TGTGCCAGCAGTTTGGTGGTAACTAGCGGGACCTTCGAGCAGTACTTC.

The CDR3: CASSQDIPLAGTYNEQFF. CDR3 nucleotide sequence: TGCGCCAGCAGCCAAGATATCCCGCTAGCGGGAACCTACAATGAGCAGTTCTTC. V usage is TRBV4-3 and J usage is TRBJ2-1; 9 bases align to TRBD2. CDR3 length: 18 residues. The V and J ends lost 0 bases and 2 bases, in that order; junction bases with no gene match: 8. Germline V gene data show CDR1 as LGHNA and CDR2 as YSLEER.

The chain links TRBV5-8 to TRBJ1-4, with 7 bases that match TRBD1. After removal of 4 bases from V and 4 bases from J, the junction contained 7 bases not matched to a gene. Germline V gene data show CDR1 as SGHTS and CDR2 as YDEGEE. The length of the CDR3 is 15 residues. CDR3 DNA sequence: TGTGCCAGCAGCAGAAGGGGGCACGGTAATGAAAAACTGTTTTTT. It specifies CASSRRGHGNEKLFF.

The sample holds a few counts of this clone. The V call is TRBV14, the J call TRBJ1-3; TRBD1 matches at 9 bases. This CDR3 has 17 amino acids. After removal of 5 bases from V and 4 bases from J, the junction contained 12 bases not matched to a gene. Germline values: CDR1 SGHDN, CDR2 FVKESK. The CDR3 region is CASSKTGGVGSGNTIYF. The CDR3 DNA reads TGTGCCAGCAGCAAAACAGGGGGCGTTGGATCCGGAAACACCATATATTTT.

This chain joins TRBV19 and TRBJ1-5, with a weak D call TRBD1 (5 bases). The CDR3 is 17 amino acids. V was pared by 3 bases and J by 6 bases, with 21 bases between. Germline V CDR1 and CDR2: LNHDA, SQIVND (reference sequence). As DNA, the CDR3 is TGTGCCAGTAGTATGGACGTAGGGGCAGGGCTTCGTCAGCCCCAGCATTTT. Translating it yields CASSMDVGAGLRQPQHF.

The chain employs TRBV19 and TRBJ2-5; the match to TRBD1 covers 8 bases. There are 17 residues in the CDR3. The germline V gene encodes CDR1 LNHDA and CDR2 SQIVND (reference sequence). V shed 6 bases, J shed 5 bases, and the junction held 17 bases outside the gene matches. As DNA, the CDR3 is TGTGCCAGTAGGCCACCGACAGGGGCCGCCTTTCGGGAGACCCAGTACTTC. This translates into CASRPPTGAAFRETQYF. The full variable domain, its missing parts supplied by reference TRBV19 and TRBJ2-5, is DGGITQSPKYLFRKEGQNVTLSCEQNLNHDAMYWYRQDPGQGLRLIYYSQIVNDFQKGDIAEGYSVSREKKESFPLTVTSAQKNPTAFYLCASRPPTGAAFRETQYFGPGTRLLVL.

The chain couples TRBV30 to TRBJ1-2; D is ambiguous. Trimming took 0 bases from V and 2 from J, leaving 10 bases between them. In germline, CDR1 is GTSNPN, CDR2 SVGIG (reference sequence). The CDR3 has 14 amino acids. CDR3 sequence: CAWSVIGRNYGYTF. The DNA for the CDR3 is TGTGCCTGGAGTGTAATTGGGAGGAACTATGGCTACACCTTC.

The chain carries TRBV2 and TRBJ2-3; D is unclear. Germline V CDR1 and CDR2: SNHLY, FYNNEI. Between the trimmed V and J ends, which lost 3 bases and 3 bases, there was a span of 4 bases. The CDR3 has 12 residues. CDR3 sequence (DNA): TGTGCCAGCAGTGACTTAACAGATACGCAGTATTTT. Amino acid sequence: CASSDLTDTQYF.

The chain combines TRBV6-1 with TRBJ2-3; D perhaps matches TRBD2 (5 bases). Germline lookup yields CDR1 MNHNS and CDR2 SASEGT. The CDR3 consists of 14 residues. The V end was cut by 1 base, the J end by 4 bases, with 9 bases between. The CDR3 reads CASSEVASSDTQYF. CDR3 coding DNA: TGTGCCAGCAGTGAAGTGGCTAGCTCAGATACGCAGTATTTT.

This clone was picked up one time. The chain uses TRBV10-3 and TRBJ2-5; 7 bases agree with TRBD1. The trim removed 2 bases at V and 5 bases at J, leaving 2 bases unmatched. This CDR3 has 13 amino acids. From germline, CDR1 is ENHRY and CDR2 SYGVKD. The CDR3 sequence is CAISEDREETQYF. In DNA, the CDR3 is TGTGCCATCAGTGAGGACAGGGAGGAGACCCAGTACTTC.

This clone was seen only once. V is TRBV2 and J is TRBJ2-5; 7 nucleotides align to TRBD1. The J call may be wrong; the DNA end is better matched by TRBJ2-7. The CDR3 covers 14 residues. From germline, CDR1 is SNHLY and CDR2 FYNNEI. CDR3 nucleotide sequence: TGTGCCAGCAGTGAGTGGGACAGCGCCTACGAGCAGTACTTC. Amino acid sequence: CASSEWDSAYEQYF.

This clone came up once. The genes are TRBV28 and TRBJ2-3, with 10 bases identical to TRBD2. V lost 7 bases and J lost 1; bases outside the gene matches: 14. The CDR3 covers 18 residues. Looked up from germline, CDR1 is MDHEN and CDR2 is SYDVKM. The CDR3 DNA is TGTGCCAGCACCTTGGGGGTAGCGGGAGGTCTGGGCACAGATACGCAGTATTTT. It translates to CASTLGVAGGLGTDTQYF.

The CDR3 sequence is CASISLAGGNEQFF. The CDR3 nucleotides read TGTGCCAGCATCAGCCTAGCGGGAGGCAATGAGCAGTTCTTC. The chain has TRBV6-5 and TRBJ2-1; the match to TRBD2 covers 11 bases. The CDR3 spans 14 residues. CDR1 MNHEY and CDR2 SVGAGI come from the germline V gene. Germline trimming cut 7 bases from V and 6 bases from J; bases unmatched to any gene: 5.

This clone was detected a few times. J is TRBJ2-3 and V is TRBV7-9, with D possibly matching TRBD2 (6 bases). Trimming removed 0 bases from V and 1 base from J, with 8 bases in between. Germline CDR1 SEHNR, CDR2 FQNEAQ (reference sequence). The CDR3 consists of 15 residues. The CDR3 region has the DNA TGTGCCAGCAGCTTAGCGTCGGGGGGCACAGATACGCAGTATTTT. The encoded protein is CASSLASGGTDTQYF.

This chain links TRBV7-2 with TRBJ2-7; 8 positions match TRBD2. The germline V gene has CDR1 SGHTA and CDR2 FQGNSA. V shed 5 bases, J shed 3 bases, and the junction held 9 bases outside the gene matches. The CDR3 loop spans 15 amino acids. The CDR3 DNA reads TGTGCCAGCAGCCTTACGGGGGGGCGGAGCTACGAGCAGTACTTC. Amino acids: CASSLTGGRSYEQYF.

For the CDR3, the DNA is TGTGCCAGCAGCTTTACAAGGGGGCGTGCGGACACTGAAGCTTTCTTT. Residues: CASSFTRGRADTEAFF. This rearrangement joins TRBV7-9 to TRBJ1-1; 7 nucleotides align to TRBD1. Germline V CDR1 and CDR2: SEHNR, FQNEAQ (reference sequence). The V segment lost 3 bases and the J segment 3 bases; nucleotides outside the gene matches: 10. The CDR3 runs 16 residues.

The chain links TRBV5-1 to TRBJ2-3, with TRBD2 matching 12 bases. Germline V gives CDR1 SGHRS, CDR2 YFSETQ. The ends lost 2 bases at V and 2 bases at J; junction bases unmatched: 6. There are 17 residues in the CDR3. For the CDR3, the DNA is TGCGCCAGCAGCTTCGGACTAGCGGGGATAGCCACAGATACGCAGTATTTT. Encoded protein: CASSFGLAGIATDTQYF. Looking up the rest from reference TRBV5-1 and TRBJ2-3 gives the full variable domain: KAGVTQTPRYLIKTRGQQVTLSCSPISGHRSVSWYQQTPGQGLQFLFEYFSETQRNKGNFPGRFSGRQFSNSRSEMNVSTLELGDSALYLCASSFGLAGIATDTQYFGPGTRLTVL.